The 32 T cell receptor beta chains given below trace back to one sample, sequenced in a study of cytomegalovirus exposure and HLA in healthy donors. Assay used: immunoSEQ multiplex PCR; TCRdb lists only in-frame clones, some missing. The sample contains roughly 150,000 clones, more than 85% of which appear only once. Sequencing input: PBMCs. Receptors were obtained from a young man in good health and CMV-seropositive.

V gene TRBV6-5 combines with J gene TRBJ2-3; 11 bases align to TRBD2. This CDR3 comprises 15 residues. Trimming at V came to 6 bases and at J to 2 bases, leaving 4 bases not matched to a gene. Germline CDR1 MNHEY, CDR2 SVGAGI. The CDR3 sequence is CASSHSGGDTDTQYF. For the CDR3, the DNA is TGTGCCAGCAGCCATAGCGGGGGGGACACAGATACGCAGTATTTT.

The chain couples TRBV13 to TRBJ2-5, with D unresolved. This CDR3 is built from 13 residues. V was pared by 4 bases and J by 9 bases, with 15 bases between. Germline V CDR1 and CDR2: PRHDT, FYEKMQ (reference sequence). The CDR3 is CASSSAPTQAQYF. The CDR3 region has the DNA TGTGCCAGCAGCTCCGCCCCCACCCAGGCCCAGTACTTC.

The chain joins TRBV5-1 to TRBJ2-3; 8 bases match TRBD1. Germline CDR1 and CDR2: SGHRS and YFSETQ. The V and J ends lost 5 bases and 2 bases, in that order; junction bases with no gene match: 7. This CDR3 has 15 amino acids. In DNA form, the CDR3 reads TGCGCCAGCAGTTCTACAGGGGGACCCACAGATACGCAGTATTTT. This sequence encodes CASSSTGGPTDTQYF.

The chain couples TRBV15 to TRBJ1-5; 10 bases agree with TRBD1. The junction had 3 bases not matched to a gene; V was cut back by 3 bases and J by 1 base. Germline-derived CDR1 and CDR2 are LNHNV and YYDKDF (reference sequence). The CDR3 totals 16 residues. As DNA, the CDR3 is TGTGCCACCAGCAGGACAGGGGGCTCGAGCAATCAGCCCCAGCATTTT. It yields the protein CATSRTGGSSNQPQHF.

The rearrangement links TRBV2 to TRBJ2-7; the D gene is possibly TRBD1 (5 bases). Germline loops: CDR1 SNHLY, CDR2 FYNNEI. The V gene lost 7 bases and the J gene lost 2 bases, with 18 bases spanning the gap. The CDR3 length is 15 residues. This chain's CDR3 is CASISAGIWTYEQYF. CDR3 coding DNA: TGTGCCAGCATCTCGGCAGGGATCTGGACCTACGAGCAGTACTTC. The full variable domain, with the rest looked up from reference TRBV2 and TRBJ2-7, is EPEVTQTPSHQVTQMGQEVILRCVPISNHLYFYWYRQILGQKVEFLVSFYNNEISEKSEIFDDQFSVERPDGSNFTLKIRSTKLEDSAMYFCASISAGIWTYEQYFGPGTRLTVT.

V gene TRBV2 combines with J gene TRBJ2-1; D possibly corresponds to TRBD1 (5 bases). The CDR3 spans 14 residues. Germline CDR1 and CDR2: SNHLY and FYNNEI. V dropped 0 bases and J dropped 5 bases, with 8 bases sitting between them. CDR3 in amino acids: CASSEALDNNEQFF. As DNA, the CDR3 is TGTGCCAGCAGTGAAGCGCTGGACAACAATGAGCAGTTCTTC.

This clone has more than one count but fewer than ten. The CDR3 spells CASNDRDSYGYTF. CDR3 nucleotides: TGTGCCAGCAACGACCGGGACAGCTATGGCTACACCTTC. The rearrangement uses TRBV5-4 and TRBJ1-2, with TRBD1 identical over 7 bases. The CDR3 spans 13 residues. V gave up 6 bases and J gave up 4 bases; unmatched junction bases: 6. Germline lookup yields CDR1 SGHNT and CDR2 YYREEE (reference sequence).

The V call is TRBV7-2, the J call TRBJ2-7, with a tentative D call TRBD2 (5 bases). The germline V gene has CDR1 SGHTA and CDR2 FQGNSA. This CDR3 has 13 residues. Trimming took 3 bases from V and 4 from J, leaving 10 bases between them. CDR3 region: CASSFWLAYEQYF. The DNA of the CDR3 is TGTGCCAGCAGCTTTTGGCTAGCATACGAGCAGTACTTC.

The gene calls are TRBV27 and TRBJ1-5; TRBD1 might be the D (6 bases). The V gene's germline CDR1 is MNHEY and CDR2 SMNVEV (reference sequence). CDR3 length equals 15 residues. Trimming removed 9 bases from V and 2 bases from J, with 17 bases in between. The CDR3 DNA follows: TGTGCCAGAACAGGGAGGGAAGGTGGCAATCAGCCCCAGCATTTT. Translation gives CARTGREGGNQPQHF.

The CDR3 sequence is CASSRGRETQYF. CDR3 DNA: TGTGCCAGTAGTAGGGGGCGAGAGACCCAGTACTTC. V usage is TRBV19 and J usage is TRBJ2-5, with D tentatively TRBD1 (6 bases). V was trimmed by 4 bases and J by 4 bases, leaving 7 bases between them. Germline-derived CDR1 and CDR2 are LNHDA and SQIVND (reference sequence). CDR3 size: 12 residues.

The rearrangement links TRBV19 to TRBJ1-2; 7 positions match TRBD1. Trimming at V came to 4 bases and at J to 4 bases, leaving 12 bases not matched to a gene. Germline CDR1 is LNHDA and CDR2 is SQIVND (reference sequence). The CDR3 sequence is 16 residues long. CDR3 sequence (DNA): TGTGCCAGTAGTACCGACCGCCGGGACAGAAGCTATGGCTACACCTTC. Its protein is CASSTDRRDRSYGYTF.

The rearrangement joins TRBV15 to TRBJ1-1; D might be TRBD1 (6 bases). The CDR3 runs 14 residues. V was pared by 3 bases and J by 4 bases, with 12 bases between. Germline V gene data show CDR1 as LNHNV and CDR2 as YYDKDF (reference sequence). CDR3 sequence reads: CATSRSTGFTEAFF. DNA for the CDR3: TGTGCCACCAGCAGGTCAACAGGGTTCACTGAAGCTTTCTTT.

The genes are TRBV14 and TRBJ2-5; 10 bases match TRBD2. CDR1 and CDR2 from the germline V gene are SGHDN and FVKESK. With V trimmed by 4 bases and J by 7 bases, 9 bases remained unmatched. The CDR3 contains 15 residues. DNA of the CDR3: TGTGCCAGCAGCCCCCTAGCGGGAGCCTCGGGGACCCAGTACTTC. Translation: CASSPLAGASGTQYF.

CDR3 coding DNA: TGTGCCAGCAGTACGTTCCGGGGGGCCAGCAATGAGCAGTTCTTC. Translation gives CASSTFRGASNEQFF. The chain has TRBV27 and TRBJ2-1, with D perhaps TRBD2 (7 bases). The germline gives CDR1 MNHEY, CDR2 SMNVEV (reference sequence). The CDR3 has 15 residues. With 5 bases removed from V and 6 bases from J, the gap between germline ends came to 17 bases.

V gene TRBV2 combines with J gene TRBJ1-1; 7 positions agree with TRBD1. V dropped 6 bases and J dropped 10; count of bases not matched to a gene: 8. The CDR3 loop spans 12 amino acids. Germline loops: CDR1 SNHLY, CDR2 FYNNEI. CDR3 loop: CASSAGGEGAFF. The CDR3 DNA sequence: TGTGCCAGCAGCGCAGGGGGAGAGGGAGCTTTCTTT.

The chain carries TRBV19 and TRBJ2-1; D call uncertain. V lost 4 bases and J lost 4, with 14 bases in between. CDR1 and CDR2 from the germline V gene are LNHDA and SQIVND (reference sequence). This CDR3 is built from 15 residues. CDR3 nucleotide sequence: TGTGCCAGTAGTAGGCCCTTGGTCGATTACAATGAGCAGTTCTTC. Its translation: CASSRPLVDYNEQFF.

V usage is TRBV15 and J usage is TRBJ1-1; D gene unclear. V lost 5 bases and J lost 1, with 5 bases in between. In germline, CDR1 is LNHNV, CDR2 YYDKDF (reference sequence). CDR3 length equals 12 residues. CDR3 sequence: CATSSQNTEAFF. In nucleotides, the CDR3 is TGTGCCACCAGCTCCCAGAACACTGAAGCTTTCTTT.

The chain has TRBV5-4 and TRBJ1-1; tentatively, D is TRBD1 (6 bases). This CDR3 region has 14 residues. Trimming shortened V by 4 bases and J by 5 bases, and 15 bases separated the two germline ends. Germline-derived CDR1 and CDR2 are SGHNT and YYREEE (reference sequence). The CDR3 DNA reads TGTGCCAGCAGCCAACAGGGATCGGTTACTGAAGCTTTCTTT. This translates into CASSQQGSVTEAFF.

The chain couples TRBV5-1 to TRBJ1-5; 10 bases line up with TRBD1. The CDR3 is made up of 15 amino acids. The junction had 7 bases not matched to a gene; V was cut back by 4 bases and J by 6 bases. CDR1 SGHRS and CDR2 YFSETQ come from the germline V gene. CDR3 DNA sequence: TGCGCCAGCAGCCCCGGGACAGGGGTCGGTCAGCCCCAGCATTTT. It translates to CASSPGTGVGQPQHF.

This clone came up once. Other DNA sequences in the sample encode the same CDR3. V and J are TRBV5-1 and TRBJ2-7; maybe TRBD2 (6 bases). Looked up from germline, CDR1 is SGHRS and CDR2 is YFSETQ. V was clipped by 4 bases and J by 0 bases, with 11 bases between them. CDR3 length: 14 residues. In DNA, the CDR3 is TGCGCCAGCAGCCTGGGACTTAGCTCCTACGAGCAGTACTTC. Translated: CASSLGLSSYEQYF.

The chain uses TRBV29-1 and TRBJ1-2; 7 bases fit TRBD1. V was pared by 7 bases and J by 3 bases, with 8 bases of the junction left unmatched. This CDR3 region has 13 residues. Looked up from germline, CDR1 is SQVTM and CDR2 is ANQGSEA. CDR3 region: CSARDSGDYGYTF. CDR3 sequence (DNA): TGCAGCGCTCGGGACAGTGGCGACTATGGCTACACCTTC.

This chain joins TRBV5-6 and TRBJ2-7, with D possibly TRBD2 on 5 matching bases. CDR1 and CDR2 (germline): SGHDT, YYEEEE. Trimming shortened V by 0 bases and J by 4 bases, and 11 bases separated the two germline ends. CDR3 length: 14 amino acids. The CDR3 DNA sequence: TGTGCCAGCAGCTTGGGACTACTGAGGTACGAGCAGTACTTC. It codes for CASSLGLLRYEQYF. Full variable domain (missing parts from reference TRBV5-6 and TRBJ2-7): DAGVTQSPTHLIKTRGQQVTLRCSPKSGHDTVSWYQQALGQGPQFIFQYYEEEERQRGNFPDRFSGHQFPNYSSELNVNALLLGDSALYLCASSLGLLRYEQYFGPGTRLTVT.

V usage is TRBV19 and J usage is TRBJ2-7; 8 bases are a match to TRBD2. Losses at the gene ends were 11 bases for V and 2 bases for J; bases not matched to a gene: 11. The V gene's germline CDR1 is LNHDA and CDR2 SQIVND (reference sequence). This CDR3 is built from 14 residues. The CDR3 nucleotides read TGTGCCTCCAAACCGGCGGGGGGCACCTACGAGCAGTACTTC. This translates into CASKPAGGTYEQYF. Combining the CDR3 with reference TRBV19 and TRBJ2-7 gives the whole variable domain DGGITQSPKYLFRKEGQNVTLSCEQNLNHDAMYWYRQDPGQGLRLIYYSQIVNDFQKGDIAEGYSVSREKKESFPLTVTSAQKNPTAFYLCASKPAGGTYEQYFGPGTRLTVT.

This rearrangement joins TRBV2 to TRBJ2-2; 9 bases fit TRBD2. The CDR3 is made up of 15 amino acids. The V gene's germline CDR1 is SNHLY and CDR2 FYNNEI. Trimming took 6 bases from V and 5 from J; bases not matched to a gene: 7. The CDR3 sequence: CASSSGGPRTGELFF. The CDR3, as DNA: TGTGCCAGCAGCAGCGGGGGGCCGAGAACCGGGGAGCTGTTTTTT.

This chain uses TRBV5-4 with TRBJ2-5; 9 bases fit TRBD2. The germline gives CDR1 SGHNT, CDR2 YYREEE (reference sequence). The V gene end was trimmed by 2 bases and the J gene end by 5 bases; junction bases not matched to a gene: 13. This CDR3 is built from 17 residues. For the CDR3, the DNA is TGTGCCAGCAGCTTTTCGTTAAGCGGGGGGACCGACGAGACCCAGTACTTC. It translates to CASSFSLSGGTDETQYF. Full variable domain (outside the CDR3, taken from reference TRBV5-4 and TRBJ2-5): ETGVTQSPTHLIKTRGQQVTLRCSSQSGHNTVSWYQQALGQGPQFIFQYYREEENGRGNFPPRFSGLQFPNYSSELNVNALELDDSALYLCASSFSLSGGTDETQYFGPGTRLLVL.

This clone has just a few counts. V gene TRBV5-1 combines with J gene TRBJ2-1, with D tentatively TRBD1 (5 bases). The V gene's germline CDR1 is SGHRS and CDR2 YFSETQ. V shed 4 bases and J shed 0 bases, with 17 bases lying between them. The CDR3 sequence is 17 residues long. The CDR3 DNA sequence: TGCGCCAGCAGCCTGGGTGGGGCTTTAAACTCCTACAATGAGCAGTTCTTC. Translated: CASSLGGALNSYNEQFF. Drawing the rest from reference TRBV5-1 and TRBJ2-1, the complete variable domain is KAGVTQTPRYLIKTRGQQVTLSCSPISGHRSVSWYQQTPGQGLQFLFEYFSETQRNKGNFPGRFSGRQFSNSRSEMNVSTLELGDSALYLCASSLGGALNSYNEQFFGPGTRLTVL.

CDR3 region: CASSGGFGSYEQYF. The CDR3 DNA reads TGCGCCAGCAGTGGAGGGTTTGGCTCCTACGAGCAGTACTTC. The chain links TRBV5-1 to TRBJ2-7, with a tentative D call TRBD2 (6 bases). The V gene lost 5 bases and the J gene lost 0 bases, with 12 bases spanning the gap. CDR1 is SGHRS and CDR2 is YFSETQ in the germline V gene. This CDR3 has 14 amino acids.

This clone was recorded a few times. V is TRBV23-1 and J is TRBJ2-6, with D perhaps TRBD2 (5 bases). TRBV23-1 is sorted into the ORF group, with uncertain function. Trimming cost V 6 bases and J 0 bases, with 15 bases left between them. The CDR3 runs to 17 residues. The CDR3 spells CASSHGIFSSGANVLTF. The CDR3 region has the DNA TGCGCCAGCAGCCACGGGATCTTTAGCTCTGGGGCCAACGTCCTGACTTTC.

The CDR3 region is CASSLRPTRQVTEAFF. The CDR3 nucleotides are TGTGCCAGCAGCTTGCGTCCCACACGACAGGTCACTGAAGCTTTCTTT. The chain couples TRBV7-2 to TRBJ1-1; D is perhaps TRBD1 (6 bases). The CDR3 has 16 residues. CDR1 is SGHTA and CDR2 is FQGNSA in the germline V gene. V was pared by 3 bases and J by 4 bases, with 18 bases between.

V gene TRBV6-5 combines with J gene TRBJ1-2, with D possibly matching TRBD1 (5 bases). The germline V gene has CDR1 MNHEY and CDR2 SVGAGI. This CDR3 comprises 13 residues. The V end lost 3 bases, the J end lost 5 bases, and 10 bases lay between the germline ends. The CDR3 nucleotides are TGTGCCAGCAGTTATGGGGAGGGGTATGGCTACACCTTC. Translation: CASSYGEGYGYTF.

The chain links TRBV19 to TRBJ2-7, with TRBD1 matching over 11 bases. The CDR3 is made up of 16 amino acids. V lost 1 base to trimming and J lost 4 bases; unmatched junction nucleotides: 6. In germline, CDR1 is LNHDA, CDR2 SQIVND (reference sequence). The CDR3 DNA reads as TGTGCCAGTAGTATAGGGACAGGGGGCCAGCAATACGAGCAGTACTTC. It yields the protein CASSIGTGGQQYEQYF.

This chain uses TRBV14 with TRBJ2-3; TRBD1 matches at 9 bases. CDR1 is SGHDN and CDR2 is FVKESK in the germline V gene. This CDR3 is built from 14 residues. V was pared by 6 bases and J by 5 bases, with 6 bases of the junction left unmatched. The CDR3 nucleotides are TGTGCCAGCAGAAAGGGACAGGGAGTAGATACGCAGTATTTT. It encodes CASRKGQGVDTQYF.